The 19 T cell receptor beta chains below come from one sample, sequenced in a study of cytomegalovirus exposure and HLA in healthy donors. Use of 60 Vbeta and 13 Jbeta primers characterized the PCR. The table came from immunoSEQ multiplex PCR; TCRdb's copy has only in-frame clones and leaves some out. The sample contains fewer than 250,000 clones, around 85% of which appear only once. Sequencing input: PBMCs. Receptor source: a man aged 18 to 29 in good health and CMV-seronegative.

CDR3 sequence: CASSDCRTGSVRRQPQHF. In DNA form, the CDR3 reads TGCGCCAGCAGCGATTGTCGGACAGGTTCCGTCAGGCGTCAGCCCCAGCATTTT. This chain joins TRBV5-1 and TRBJ1-5, with 7 nucleotides matching TRBD1. The CDR3 consists of 18 residues. CDR1 is SGHRS, CDR2 YFSETQ, per germline. V lost 4 bases and J lost 6; bases outside the gene matches: 19.

The chain is built from TRBV20-1 and TRBJ2-5; D is perhaps TRBD2 (6 bases). Between the trimmed V and J ends, which lost 3 bases and 4 bases, there was a span of 6 bases. The germline V gene has CDR1 DFQATT and CDR2 SNEGSKA (reference sequence). The CDR3 loop spans 11 amino acids. The CDR3 sequence: CSASGGETQYF. The DNA for the CDR3 is TGCAGTGCTAGCGGGGGAGAGACCCAGTACTTC.

This clone was detected once. The gene calls are TRBV5-4 and TRBJ2-5, with a weak D call TRBD2 (7 bases). The CDR3 extends over 18 amino acids. Trimming removed 5 bases from V and 4 bases from J, with 27 bases in between. The germline CDR1 and CDR2 sequences are SGHNT and YYREEE (reference sequence). The CDR3 reads CASSPGLRGGGSSETQYF. The DNA of the CDR3 is TGTGCCAGCAGTCCTGGATTGAGAGGGGGAGGGAGCTCAGAGACCCAGTACTTC. The full variable domain, completed using reference TRBV5-4 and TRBJ2-5, is ETGVTQSPTHLIKTRGQQVTLRCSSQSGHNTVSWYQQALGQGPQFIFQYYREEENGRGNFPPRFSGLQFPNYSSELNVNALELDDSALYLCASSPGLRGGGSSETQYFGPGTRLLVL.

The CDR3 spells CASSRDYEQYF. The CDR3 DNA sequence: TGTGCCAGCAGCCGCGATTACGAGCAGTACTTC. The rearrangement uses TRBV14 and TRBJ2-7; no reliable D call. Trimming cost V 4 bases and J 4 bases, with 5 bases left between them. The germline V gene has CDR1 SGHDN and CDR2 FVKESK. The CDR3 is made up of 11 amino acids.

The CDR3 loop reads CSVVEGYEQYF. In DNA, the CDR3 is TGCAGCGTTGTTGAGGGCTACGAGCAGTACTTC. The rearrangement joins TRBV29-1 to TRBJ2-7; perhaps TRBD2 as D (5 bases). CDR3 length: 11 residues. Germline CDR1 and CDR2: SQVTM and ANQGSEA. V lost 4 bases and J 3 bases, leaving 7 bases between the germline ends.

The V and J genes are TRBV5-6 and TRBJ2-5, with 10 bases that match TRBD2. Trimming removed 1 base from V and 3 bases from J; junction bases left unmatched: 6. CDR3 length: 16 amino acids. Per germline, CDR1 SGHDT and CDR2 YYEEEE. The CDR3: CASSLSPSGREETQYF. The CDR3 nucleotides read TGTGCCAGCAGCTTGTCGCCTAGCGGGAGAGAAGAGACCCAGTACTTC.

The chain recombines TRBV7-6 with TRBJ2-1; 10 bases match TRBD2. The CDR3 runs 20 residues. V gave up 3 bases and J gave up 7 bases; unmatched junction bases: 21. Germline V gene lookup returns CDR1 SGHVS and CDR2 FNYEAQ. The CDR3 region is CASSFDPKNSGRRQGNEQFF. CDR3 nucleotide sequence: TGTGCCAGCAGCTTTGACCCTAAAAATAGCGGGAGGCGGCAGGGGAATGAGCAGTTCTTC. Full variable domain (rest looked up from reference TRBV7-6 and TRBJ2-1): GAGVSQSPRYKVTKRGQDVALRCDPISGHVSLYWYRQALGQGPEFLTYFNYEAQQDKSGLPNDRFSAERPEGSISTLTIQRTEQRDSAMYRCASSFDPKNSGRRQGNEQFFGPGTRLTVL.

The chain links TRBV12-5 to TRBJ1-2, with 7 bases lining up with TRBD1. The CDR3 contains 16 residues. The germline V gene encodes CDR1 LGHNT and CDR2 FRNRAP. Trimming at V came to 2 bases and at J to 8 bases, leaving 14 bases not matched to a gene. This CDR3 reads CASGLSPPDRWGGYTF. In nucleotides, the CDR3 is TGTGCTAGTGGTTTGTCTCCCCCGGACAGGTGGGGCGGCTACACCTTC.

The chain carries TRBV2 and TRBJ2-1; TRBD2 agrees at 14 bases. CDR1 is SNHLY and CDR2 is FYNNEI in the germline V gene. The V gene end was trimmed by 8 bases and the J gene end by 4 bases; junction bases not matched to a gene: 7. The CDR3 extends over 16 amino acids. The CDR3: CASAGTSGSLYNEQFF. CDR3 DNA sequence: TGTGCCAGCGCCGGGACTAGCGGGAGCTTATACAATGAGCAGTTCTTC.

The rearrangement links TRBV7-3 to TRBJ2-5; tentative D call: TRBD1 (6 bases). The CDR3 is 15 residues long. The germline gives CDR1 SGHTA, CDR2 FQGTGA. The V gene lost 3 bases and the J gene lost 2 bases, with 13 bases spanning the gap. CDR3: CASSFLGTPQETQYF. In DNA form, the CDR3 reads TGTGCCAGCAGCTTCCTCGGGACACCTCAAGAGACCCAGTACTTC. The whole variable domain, remainder taken from reference TRBV7-3 and TRBJ2-5, is GAGVSQTPSNKVTEKGKYVELRCDPISGHTALYWYRQSLGQGPEFLIYFQGTGAADDSGLPNDRFFAVRPEGSVSTLKIQRTERGDSAVYLCASSFLGTPQETQYFGPGTRLLVL.

The CDR3 protein is CASSEPPGRDYEQYF. CDR3 bases: TGTGCCAGCAGTGAACCTCCCGGACGGGACTACGAGCAGTACTTC. The chain has TRBV2 and TRBJ2-7; D possibly corresponds to TRBD2 (5 bases). Trimming shortened V by 2 bases and J by 3 bases, and 14 bases separated the two germline ends. The CDR3 runs to 15 residues. Germline CDR1 is SNHLY and CDR2 is FYNNEI.

The chain couples TRBV5-4 to TRBJ1-1; no clear D gene. The ends were cut back, 2 bases at V and 0 bases at J, with 8 bases in the middle. This CDR3 is 14 amino acids long. From germline, CDR1 is SGHNT and CDR2 YYREEE (reference sequence). The CDR3 protein is CASSLSSVNTEAFF. The CDR3 coding sequence is TGTGCCAGCAGCTTATCTTCCGTGAACACTGAAGCTTTCTTT.

The chain joins TRBV6-1 to TRBJ2-7, with 8 bases that match TRBD2. The CDR3 has 15 residues. Germline V gene lookup returns CDR1 MNHNS and CDR2 SASEGT. Trimming at V came to 5 bases and at J to 1 base, leaving 7 bases not matched to a gene. The CDR3 nucleotides read TGTGCCAGCAGTCTAAGCGGGAGTTATTCCTACGAGCAGTACTTC. Protein: CASSLSGSYSYEQYF.

V usage is TRBV7-9 and J usage is TRBJ2-5; possibly TRBD2 for D (5 bases). The germline CDR1 and CDR2 sequences are SEHNR and FQNEAQ (reference sequence). V was cut by 6 bases and J by 2 bases, with 10 bases left in between. This CDR3 region has 13 residues. The CDR3 DNA reads TGTGCCAGCAGTCGTACTAGGCAAGAGACCCAGTACTTC. Residues: CASSRTRQETQYF. The whole variable domain, remainder taken from reference TRBV7-9 and TRBJ2-5, is DTGVSQNPRHKITKRGQNVTFRCDPISEHNRLYWYRQTLGQGPEFLTYFQNEAQLEKSRLLSDRFSAERPKGSFSTLEIQRTEQGDSAMYLCASSRTRQETQYFGPGTRLLVL.

This clone was seen only a few times. The rearrangement uses TRBV11-2 and TRBJ2-5; a weak D match, TRBD2 (5 bases). The CDR3 length is 16 residues. Germline V CDR1 and CDR2: SGHAT, FQNNGV. V lost 3 bases to trimming and J lost 2 bases, with 16 bases between them. CDR3 nucleotide sequence: TGTGCCAGCAGCTTGGACGGGATCTTCCATCAAGAGACCCAGTACTTC. Its protein is CASSLDGIFHQETQYF.

The rearrangement joins TRBV6-6 to TRBJ2-1, with 7 positions matching TRBD2. V trimming: 7 bases; J trimming: 4 bases; junction bases outside the gene matches: 13. Germline loops: CDR1 MNHNY, CDR2 SVGAGI (reference sequence). The CDR3 contains 16 residues. Written as DNA, the CDR3 is TGTGCCAGCACAAAGGAGATGAGCGGGGTTTACAATGAGCAGTTCTTC. It encodes CASTKEMSGVYNEQFF.

The V call is TRBV18, the J call TRBJ1-3; TRBD1 matches 8 bases. Germline trimming cut 3 bases from V and 0 bases from J; bases unmatched to any gene: 1. Per the germline V gene, CDR1 is KGHSH and CDR2 is LQKENI. The CDR3 runs to 15 residues. CDR3 bases: TGTGCCAGCTCACCTGGACAGGGCTCTGGAAACACCATATATTTT. Its protein product is CASSPGQGSGNTIYF.

This chain uses TRBV4-3 with TRBJ2-1; TRBD1 aligns across 8 bases. V shed 2 bases, J shed 2 bases, and the junction held 5 bases outside the gene matches. Germline lookup yields CDR1 LGHNA and CDR2 YSLEER. The CDR3 totals 16 residues. Here the CDR3 DNA reads TGCGCCAGCAGCCAACAGGACAGGGCCCCCTACAATGAGCAGTTCTTC. Protein: CASSQQDRAPYNEQFF.

The chain employs TRBV18 and TRBJ1-1; no reliable D call. CDR1 and CDR2 (germline): KGHSH, LQKENI. The CDR3 runs 15 residues. V lost 3 bases, J lost 4 bases, and 15 bases lay in between. The CDR3 nucleotides read TGTGCCAGCTCACCCCAGCGTCCAGTGAGCACTGAAGCTTTCTTT. Its translation is CASSPQRPVSTEAFF.